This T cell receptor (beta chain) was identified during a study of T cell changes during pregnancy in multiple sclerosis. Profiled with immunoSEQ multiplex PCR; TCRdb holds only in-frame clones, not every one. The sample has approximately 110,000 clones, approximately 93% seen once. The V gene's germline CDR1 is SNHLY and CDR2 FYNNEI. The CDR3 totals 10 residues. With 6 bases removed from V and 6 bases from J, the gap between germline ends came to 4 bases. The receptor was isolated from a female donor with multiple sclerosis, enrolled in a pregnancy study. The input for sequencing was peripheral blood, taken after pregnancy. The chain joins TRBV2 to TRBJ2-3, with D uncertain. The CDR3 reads CASSGDTQYF. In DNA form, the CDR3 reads TGTGCCAGCAGCGGGGATACGCAGTATTTT.